This entry is about one TCR beta chain. The sample comes from a study of blood T cell repertoires in COVID-19. Here immunoSEQ multiplex PCR was the method, and the copy in TCRdb shows in-frame clones only, minus some. Among some 350,000 clones listed, 75% to 90% were seen once. The source material was PBMCs or T cells enriched from blood (not recorded which). This clonotype originated in a man between 18 and 29 years old who had recovered from COVID-19.

CDR3 amino acids: CASSEARQPRSNQPQHF. For the CDR3, the DNA is TGTGCCAGCAGTGAAGCGCGACAGCCTAGGAGCAATCAGCCCCAGCATTTT. The V and J genes are TRBV2 and TRBJ1-5; possibly TRBD1 for D (5 bases). The germline gives CDR1 SNHLY, CDR2 FYNNEI. V gave up 0 bases and J gave up 1 base, with 13 bases separating them. CDR3 size: 17 residues.